Shown below are 12 T cell receptor beta chains from a single sample sequenced in a study of T cell responses to AZD1222 COVID-19 vaccine. Some clones are missing from TCRdb's copy, which holds only in-frame ones; the method was immunoSEQ multiplex PCR. Here the sample spans about 110,000 clones, just over 85% being singletons. The source was peripheral blood, collected on day 0 of AZD1222 vaccination. These receptors were taken from an adult in good health.

The chain carries TRBV12-3 or TRBV12-4 and TRBJ1-5, with D perhaps TRBD1 (5 bases). V lost 6 bases, J lost 6 bases, and 12 bases lay in between. This CDR3 is 13 amino acids long. CDR3 nucleotides: TGTGCCAGCAGCACGACTGGGGGTCAGCCCCAGCATTTT. As protein: CASSTTGGQPQHF.

This chain joins TRBV3-1 (or the pseudogene TRBV3-2) and TRBJ1-1; possible D gene TRBD1, 5 bases. With 1 base removed from V and 6 bases from J, the gap between germline ends came to 9 bases. The CDR3 sequence is 13 residues long. Per the germline V gene, CDR1 is LGHDT and CDR2 is YNNKEL (reference sequence). CDR3 coding DNA: TGTGCCAGCAGCCAAGGAGGGGACGCTGAAGCTTTCTTT. It codes for CASSQGGDAEAFF.

This clone came up once. V is TRBV5-1 and J is TRBJ2-7; 9 bases align to TRBD1. Germline V gene lookup returns CDR1 SGHRS and CDR2 YFSETQ. The V segment lost 3 bases and the J segment 2 bases; nucleotides outside the gene matches: 9. The CDR3 totals 16 residues. This CDR3 reads CASSSRGDRGTYEQYF. The CDR3 nucleotides are TGCGCCAGCAGCTCGAGAGGAGACAGGGGGACCTACGAGCAGTACTTC.

This clone has a single count. The chain is built from TRBV27 and TRBJ2-7, with 9 positions matching TRBD1. J was trimmed by 3 bases and V by 5 bases; bases with no gene match: 8. The CDR3 is 15 amino acids. Germline CDR1 MNHEY, CDR2 SMNVEV (reference sequence). The CDR3 DNA reads TGTGCCAGCAGTCGGAGACAGGGGGAGGGCTACGAGCAGTACTTC. Residues: CASSRRQGEGYEQYF.

The chain has TRBV30 and TRBJ1-5; D is uncertain. The V end was cut by 0 bases, the J end by 5 bases, with 8 bases between. CDR3 length: 13 residues. Germline V gives CDR1 GTSNPN, CDR2 SVGIG (reference sequence). CDR3 amino acids: CAWSVGTDQPQHF. CDR3 sequence (DNA): TGTGCCTGGAGTGTAGGTACGGATCAGCCCCAGCATTTT.

The chain is built from TRBV10-3 and TRBJ2-1, with D perhaps assigned TRBD1 or TRBD2 (5 bases each). CDR1 ENHRY and CDR2 SYGVKD come from the germline V gene. The CDR3 has 12 amino acids. CDR3 in DNA: TGTGGCGCAGGGAGCTCCTACAATGAGCAGTTCTTC. Translation: CGAGSSYNEQFF.

V gene TRBV7-6 combines with J gene TRBJ2-1; tentatively, D is TRBD1 (7 bases). V was shortened by 1 base and J by 0 bases, with 16 bases between the two germline ends. Per the germline V gene, CDR1 is SGHVS and CDR2 is FNYEAQ. The CDR3 is 18 amino acids. CDR3 coding DNA: TGTGCCAGCAGCTTAGGGGGGGACAGCCTAAGCTCCTACAATGAGCAGTTCTTC. Its protein is CASSLGGDSLSSYNEQFF.

This clone turned up a few times. This sequence joins TRBV5-6 and TRBJ1-3; no clear D. The length of the CDR3 is 15 residues. The germline V gene has CDR1 SGHDT and CDR2 YYEEEE. V lost 2 bases, J lost 0 bases, and 9 bases lay in between. As DNA, the CDR3 is TGTGCCAGCAGCTTTCAGAGTTACTCTGGAAACACCATATATTTT. Translation: CASSFQSYSGNTIYF.

The chain couples TRBV7-9 to TRBJ2-3, with TRBD2 identical over 7 bases. The V segment lost 1 base and the J segment 4 bases; nucleotides outside the gene matches: 2. The CDR3 is 14 residues long. The germline CDR1 and CDR2 sequences are SEHNR and FQNEAQ (reference sequence). CDR3 amino acids: CASSLVGGSDTQYF. CDR3 in DNA: TGTGCCAGCAGCTTAGTCGGGGGGTCAGATACGCAGTATTTT.

CDR3 nucleotide sequence: TGTGCCAGCAGTCCGGACGGGGGAACTGGAAACACCATATATTTT. Its translation is CASSPDGGTGNTIYF. This chain connects TRBV5-5 to TRBJ1-3, with D possibly TRBD1 on 5 matching bases. Per germline, CDR1 SGHKS and CDR2 YYEKEE (reference sequence). V was shortened by 5 bases and J by 2 bases, with 14 bases between the two germline ends. This CDR3 spans 15 amino acids.

The J gene is TRBJ2-7, the V gene TRBV7-8; the match to TRBD1 covers 9 bases. Germline CDR1 SGHVS, CDR2 FQNEAQ. V shed 5 bases and J 9 bases; nucleotides not matched to a gene: 14. This CDR3 has 15 residues. Written as DNA, the CDR3 is TGTGCCAGCAGCCCGCCGGGACAGGGCAGTCGCGGGCAGTACTTC. Its protein is CASSPPGQGSRGQYF.

This sequence joins TRBV7-9 and TRBJ2-2; D unresolved. The CDR3 contains 15 residues. Trimming took off 5 bases at V and 1 base at J, with 11 bases between the two ends. Germline V lookup: CDR1 SEHNR, CDR2 FQNEAQ (reference sequence). The CDR3 DNA sequence: TGTGCCAGCAGCCTCAAGGCGGAGAACACCGGGGAGCTGTTTTTT. Its protein product is CASSLKAENTGELFF.